Sequencing of this T cell receptor (beta chain) was carried out in a study of control samples from healthy donors and cancer patients. Clones were read by immunoSEQ multiplex PCR, and TCRdb kept only the in-frame ones, dropping some. Here the sample spans about 100,000 clones, 92% being singletons. The ends lost 6 bases at V and 3 bases at J; junction bases unmatched: 8. The CDR3 sequence is 15 residues long. In germline, CDR1 is MDHEN, CDR2 SYDVKM. This clonotype was sampled from a woman aged 18 to 35 in good health. V usage is TRBV28 and J usage is TRBJ2-7; 10 nucleotides agree with TRBD2. The specimen sequenced was blood. The CDR3 loop is CASSWGLATDYEQYF. The CDR3 nucleotides are TGTGCCAGCAGCTGGGGACTAGCGACTGACTACGAGCAGTACTTC.